The 5 T cell receptor beta chains below come from one sample, sequenced in a study of CD8 T cells in Susac syndrome. RNA totalling roughly 0.45 to 1 ug underwent reverse transcription with random hexamers. TCRdb re-derived calls from the immunoSEQ multiplex PCR reads in MiXCR, one entry per CDR3 protein. The sample yields about 160,000 distinct CDR3 sequences, about 92% seen once. The specimen was CD4+ T cells from PBMCs. These receptors were obtained from a human donor in good health.

A remark on this clonotype: Compared with germline, one end of the junction differs, possibly owing to a read error. This chain connects TRBV7-7 to TRBJ2-5, with TRBD2 matching 9 bases. CDR3 length: 16 amino acids. Germline loops: CDR1 SSHAT, CDR2 FNYEAQ (reference sequence). The CDR3 sequence is CASSPRGASGAGAQYF. DNA for the CDR3: TGTGCTAGCAGCCCCCGAGGGGCTAGCGGGGCCGGGGCCCAGTACTTC.

J is TRBJ2-3 and V is TRBV7-2; D is undetermined. Germline assignment: CDR1 SGHTA and CDR2 FQGNSA. Trimming pared 3 bases from V and 1 base from J, leaving 8 bases between. CDR3 size: 14 residues. CDR3: CASSLTPRTDTQYF. CDR3 bases: TGTGCCAGCAGCTTGACTCCTCGCACAGATACGCAGTATTTT.

The genes are TRBV6-2 or TRBV6-3 and TRBJ1-1; D is unclear. Germline V gene lookup returns CDR1 MNHEY and CDR2 SVGEGT. V dropped 5 bases and J dropped 6 bases, with 19 bases sitting between them. The length of the CDR3 is 15 residues. CDR3 nucleotides: TGTGCCAGCAGTCTCCCTACCCTTAAGGGATCTGAAGCTTTCTTT. It translates to CASSLPTLKGSEAFF.

The rearrangement uses TRBV6-2 or TRBV6-3 and TRBJ1-2, with D possibly matching TRBD1 (5 bases). Trimming took off 7 bases at V and 3 bases at J, with 27 bases between the two ends. CDR1 MNHEY and CDR2 SVGEGT come from the germline V gene. The CDR3 has 18 amino acids. For the CDR3, the DNA is TGTGCCAGCAAGGAAGGGGTCGGGAGAAGTTCTGTAGACTATGGCTACACCTTC. This gives the protein CASKEGVGRSSVDYGYTF.

The CDR3 DNA follows: TGTGCCAGCAGTTTGGACAGGAGATCCTACGAGCAGTACTTC. Its translation: CASSLDRRSYEQYF. The V call is TRBV12-3 or TRBV12-4, the J call TRBJ2-7; TRBD1 matches at 7 bases. Trimming took 3 bases from V and 1 from J; bases not matched to a gene: 3. The CDR3 is 14 amino acids.